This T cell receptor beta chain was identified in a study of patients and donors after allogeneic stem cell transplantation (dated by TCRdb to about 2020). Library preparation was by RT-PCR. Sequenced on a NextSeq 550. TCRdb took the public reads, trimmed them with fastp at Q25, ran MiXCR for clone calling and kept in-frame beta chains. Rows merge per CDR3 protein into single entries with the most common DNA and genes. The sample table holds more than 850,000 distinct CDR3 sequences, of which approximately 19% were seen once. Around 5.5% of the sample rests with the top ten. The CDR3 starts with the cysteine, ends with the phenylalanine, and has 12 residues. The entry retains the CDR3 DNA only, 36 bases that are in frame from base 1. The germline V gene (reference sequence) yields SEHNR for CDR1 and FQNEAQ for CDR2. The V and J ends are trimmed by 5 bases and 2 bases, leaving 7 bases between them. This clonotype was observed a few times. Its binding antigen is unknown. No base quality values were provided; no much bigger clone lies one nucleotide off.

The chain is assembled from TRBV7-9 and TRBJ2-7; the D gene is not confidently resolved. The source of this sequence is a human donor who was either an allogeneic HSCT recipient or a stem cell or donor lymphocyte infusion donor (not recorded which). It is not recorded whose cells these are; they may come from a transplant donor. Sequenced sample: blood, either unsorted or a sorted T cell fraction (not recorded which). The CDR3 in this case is CASSPAAYEQYF. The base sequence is TGTGCCAGCAGCCCTGCCGCCTACGAGCAGTACTTC.